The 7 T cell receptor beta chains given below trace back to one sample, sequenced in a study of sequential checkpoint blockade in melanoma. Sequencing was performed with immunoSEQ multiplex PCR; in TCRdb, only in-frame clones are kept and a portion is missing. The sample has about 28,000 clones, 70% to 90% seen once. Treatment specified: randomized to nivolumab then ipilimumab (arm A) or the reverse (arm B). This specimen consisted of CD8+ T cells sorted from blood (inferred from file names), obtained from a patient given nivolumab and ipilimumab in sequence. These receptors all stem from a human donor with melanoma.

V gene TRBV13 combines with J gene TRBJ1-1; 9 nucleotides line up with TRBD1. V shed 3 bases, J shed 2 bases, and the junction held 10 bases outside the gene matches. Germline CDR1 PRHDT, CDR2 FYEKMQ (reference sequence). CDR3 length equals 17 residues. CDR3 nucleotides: TGTGCCAGCAGCTTGGAAGGGGGGACAGGGATAAACACTGAAGCTTTCTTT. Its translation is CASSLEGGTGINTEAFF. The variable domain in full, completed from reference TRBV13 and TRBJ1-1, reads AAGVIQSPRHLIKEKRETATLKCYPIPRHDTVYWYQQGPGQDPQFLISFYEKMQSDKGSIPDRFSAQQFSDYHSELNMSSLELGDSALYFCASSLEGGTGINTEAFFGQGTRLTVV.

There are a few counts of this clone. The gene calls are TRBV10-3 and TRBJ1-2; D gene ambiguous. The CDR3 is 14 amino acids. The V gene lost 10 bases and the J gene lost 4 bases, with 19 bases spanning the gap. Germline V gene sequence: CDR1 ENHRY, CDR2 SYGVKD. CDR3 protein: CASAGGLLGYGYTF. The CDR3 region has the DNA TGTGCCAGCGCCGGAGGACTGCTGGGCTATGGCTACACCTTC.

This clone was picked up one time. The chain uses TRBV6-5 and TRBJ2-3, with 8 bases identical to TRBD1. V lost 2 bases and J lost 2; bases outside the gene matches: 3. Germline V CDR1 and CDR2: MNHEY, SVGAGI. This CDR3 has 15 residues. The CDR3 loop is CASSYAGQDTDTQYF. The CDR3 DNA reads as TGTGCCAGCAGTTACGCGGGACAGGACACAGATACGCAGTATTTT.

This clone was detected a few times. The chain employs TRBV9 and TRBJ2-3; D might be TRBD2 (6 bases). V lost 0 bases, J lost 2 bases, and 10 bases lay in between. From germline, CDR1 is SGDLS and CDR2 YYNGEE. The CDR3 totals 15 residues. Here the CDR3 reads CASSVGDSHTDTQYF. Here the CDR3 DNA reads TGTGCCAGCAGCGTAGGGGACTCCCACACAGATACGCAGTATTTT.

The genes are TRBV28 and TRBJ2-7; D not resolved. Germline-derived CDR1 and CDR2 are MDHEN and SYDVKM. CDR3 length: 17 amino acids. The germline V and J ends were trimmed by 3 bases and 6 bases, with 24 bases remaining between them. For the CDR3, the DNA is TGTGCCAGCAGTTTCTTTACCCGGCCCCCCCCCAGGCGCGAGCAGTACTTC. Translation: CASSFFTRPPPRREQYF.

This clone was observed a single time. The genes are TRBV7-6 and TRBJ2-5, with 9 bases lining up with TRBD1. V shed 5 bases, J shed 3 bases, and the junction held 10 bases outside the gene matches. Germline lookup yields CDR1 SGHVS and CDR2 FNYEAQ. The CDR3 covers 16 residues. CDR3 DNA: TGTGCCAGCAGCCAAAACCCGACAGGGGGAGAAGAGACCCAGTACTTC. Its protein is CASSQNPTGGEETQYF.

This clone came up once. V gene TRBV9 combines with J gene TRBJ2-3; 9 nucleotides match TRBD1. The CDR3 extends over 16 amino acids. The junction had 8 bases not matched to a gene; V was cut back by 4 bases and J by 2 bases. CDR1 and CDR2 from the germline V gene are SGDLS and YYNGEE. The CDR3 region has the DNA TGTGCCAGCAGCTCGACAGGGGGGACGTCCACAGATACGCAGTATTTT. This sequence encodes CASSSTGGTSTDTQYF.